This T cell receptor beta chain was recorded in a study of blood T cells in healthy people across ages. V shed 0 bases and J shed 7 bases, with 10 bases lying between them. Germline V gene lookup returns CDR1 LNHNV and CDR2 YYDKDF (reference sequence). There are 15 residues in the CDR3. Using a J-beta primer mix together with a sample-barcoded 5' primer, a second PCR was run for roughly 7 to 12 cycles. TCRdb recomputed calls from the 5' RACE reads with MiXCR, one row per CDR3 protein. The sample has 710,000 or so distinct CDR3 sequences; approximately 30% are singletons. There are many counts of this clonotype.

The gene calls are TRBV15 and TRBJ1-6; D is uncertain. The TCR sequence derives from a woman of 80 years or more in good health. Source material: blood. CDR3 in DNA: TGTGCCACCAGCAGAGAGGCGGCTCAAAATTCACCCCTCCACTTT. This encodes CATSREAAQNSPLHF. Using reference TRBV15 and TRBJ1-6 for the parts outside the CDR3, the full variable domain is DAMVIQNPRYQVTQFGKPVTLSCSQTLNHNVMYWYQQKSSQAPKLLFHYYDKDFNNEADTPDNFQSRRPNTSFCFLDIRSPGLGDTAMYLCATSREAAQNSPLHFGNGTRLTVT.